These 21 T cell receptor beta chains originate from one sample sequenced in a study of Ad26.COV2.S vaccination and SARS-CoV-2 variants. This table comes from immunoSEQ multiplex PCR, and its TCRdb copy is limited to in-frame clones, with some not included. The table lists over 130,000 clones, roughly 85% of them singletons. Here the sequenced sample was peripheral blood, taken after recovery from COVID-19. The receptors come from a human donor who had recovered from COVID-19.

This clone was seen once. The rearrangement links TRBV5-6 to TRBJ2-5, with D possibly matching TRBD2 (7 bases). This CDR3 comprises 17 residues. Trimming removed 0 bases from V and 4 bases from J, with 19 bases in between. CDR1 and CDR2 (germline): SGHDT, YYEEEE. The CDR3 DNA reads TGTGCCAGCAGCTTGGCCCAAGGGGGGGGCATCGGAGAGACCCAGTACTTC. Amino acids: CASSLAQGGGIGETQYF.

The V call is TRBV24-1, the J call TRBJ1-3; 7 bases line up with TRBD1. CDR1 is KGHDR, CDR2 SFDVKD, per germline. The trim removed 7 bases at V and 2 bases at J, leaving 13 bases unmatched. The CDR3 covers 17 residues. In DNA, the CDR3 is TGTGCCACCAGAATCAGGGGGAAGAAGGACGCTGGAAACACCATATATTTT. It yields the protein CATRIRGKKDAGNTIYF.

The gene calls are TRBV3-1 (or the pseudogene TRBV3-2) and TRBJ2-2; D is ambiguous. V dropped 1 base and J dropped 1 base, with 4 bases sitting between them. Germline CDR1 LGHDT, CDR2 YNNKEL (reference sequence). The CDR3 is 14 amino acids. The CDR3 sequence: CASSQAGNTGELFF. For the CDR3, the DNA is TGTGCCAGCAGCCAAGCGGGGAACACCGGGGAGCTGTTTTTT.

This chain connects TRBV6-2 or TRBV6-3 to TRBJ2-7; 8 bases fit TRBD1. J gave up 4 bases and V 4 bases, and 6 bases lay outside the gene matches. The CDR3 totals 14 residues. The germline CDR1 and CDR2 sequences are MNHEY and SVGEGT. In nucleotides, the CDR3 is TGTGCCAGCAGTTGGGGCGACAGGGGTTACGAGCAGTACTTC. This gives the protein CASSWGDRGYEQYF.

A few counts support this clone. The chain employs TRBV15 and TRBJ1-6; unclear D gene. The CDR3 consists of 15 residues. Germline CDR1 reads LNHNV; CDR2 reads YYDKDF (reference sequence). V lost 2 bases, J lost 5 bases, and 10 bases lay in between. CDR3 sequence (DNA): TGTGCCACCAGCAGAACCAGTGGAAATAATTCACCCCTCCACTTT. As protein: CATSRTSGNNSPLHF.

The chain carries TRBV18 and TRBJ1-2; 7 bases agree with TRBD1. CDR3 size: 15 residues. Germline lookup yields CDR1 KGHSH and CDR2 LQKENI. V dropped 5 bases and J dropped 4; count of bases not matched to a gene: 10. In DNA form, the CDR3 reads TGTGCCAGCTCAGGCGGGACAGACGCTAGCTATGGCTACACCTTC. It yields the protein CASSGGTDASYGYTF.

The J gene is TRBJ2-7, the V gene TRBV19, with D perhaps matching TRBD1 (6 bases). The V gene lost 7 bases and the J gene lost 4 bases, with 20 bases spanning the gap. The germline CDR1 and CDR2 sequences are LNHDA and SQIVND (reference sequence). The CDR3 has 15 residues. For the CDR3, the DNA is TGTGCCAGTACTCACAGAACAGGGTCCCAATACGAGCAGTACTTC. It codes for CASTHRTGSQYEQYF.

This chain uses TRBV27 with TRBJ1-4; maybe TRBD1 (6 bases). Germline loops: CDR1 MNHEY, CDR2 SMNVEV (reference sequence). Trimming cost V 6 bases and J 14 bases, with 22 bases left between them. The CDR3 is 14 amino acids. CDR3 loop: CASSHNQGPRRLFF. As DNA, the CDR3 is TGTGCCAGCAGCCACAATCAGGGGCCCCGTCGGCTGTTTTTT.

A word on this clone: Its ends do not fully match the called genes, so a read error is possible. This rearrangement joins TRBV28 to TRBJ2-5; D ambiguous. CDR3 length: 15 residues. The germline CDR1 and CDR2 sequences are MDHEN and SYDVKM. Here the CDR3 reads CASSYPRTVQEAQYF. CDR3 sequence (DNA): TGTGCCAGCAGTTACCCTCGGACGGTCCAAGAGGCCCAGTACTTC.

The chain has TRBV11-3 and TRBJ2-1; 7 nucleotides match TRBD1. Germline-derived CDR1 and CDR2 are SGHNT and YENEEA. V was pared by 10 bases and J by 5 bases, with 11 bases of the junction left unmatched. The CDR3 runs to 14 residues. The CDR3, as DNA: TGTGCCACTGGGGGACAGCCCCAGGACAATGAGCAGTTCTTC. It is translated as CATGGQPQDNEQFF. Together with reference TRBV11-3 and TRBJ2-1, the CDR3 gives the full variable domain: EAGVVQSPRYKIIEKKQPVAFWCNPISGHNTLYWYLQNLGQGPELLIRYENEEAVDDSQLPKDRFSAERLKGVDSTLKIQPAELGDSAVYLCATGGQPQDNEQFFGPGTRLTVL.

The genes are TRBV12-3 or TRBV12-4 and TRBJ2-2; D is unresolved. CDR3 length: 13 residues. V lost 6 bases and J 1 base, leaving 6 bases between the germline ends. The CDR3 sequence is CASSNQNTGELFF. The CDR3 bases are TGTGCCAGCAGCAATCAGAACACCGGGGAGCTGTTTTTT.

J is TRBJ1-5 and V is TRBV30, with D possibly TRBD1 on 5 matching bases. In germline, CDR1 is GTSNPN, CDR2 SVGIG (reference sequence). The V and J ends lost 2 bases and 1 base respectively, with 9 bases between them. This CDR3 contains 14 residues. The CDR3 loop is CAWSRGISNQPQHF. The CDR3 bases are TGTGCCTGGAGTCGGGGGATCAGCAATCAGCCCCAGCATTTT.

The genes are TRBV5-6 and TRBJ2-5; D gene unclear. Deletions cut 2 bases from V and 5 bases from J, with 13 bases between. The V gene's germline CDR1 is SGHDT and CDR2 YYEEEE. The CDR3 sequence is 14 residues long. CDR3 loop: CASSFGWKKETQYF. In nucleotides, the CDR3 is TGTGCCAGCAGCTTTGGTTGGAAAAAGGAGACCCAGTACTTC.

For the CDR3, the DNA is TGCGCCAGCAGCCAAGAACTTTCAGGCTACAATGAGCAGTTCTTC. Residues: CASSQELSGYNEQFF. The gene calls are TRBV4-1 and TRBJ2-1; D remains unclear. The CDR3 runs 15 residues. Germline CDR1 reads MGHRA; CDR2 reads YSYEKL. Trimming took off 0 bases at V and 3 bases at J, with 9 bases between the two ends.

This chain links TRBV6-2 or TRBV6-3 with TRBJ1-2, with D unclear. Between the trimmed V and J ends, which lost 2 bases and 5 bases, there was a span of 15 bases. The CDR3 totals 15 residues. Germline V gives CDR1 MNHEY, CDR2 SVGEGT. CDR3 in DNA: TGTGCCAGCAGTTACGGGGAGGAGACGATATATGGCTACACCTTC. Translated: CASSYGEETIYGYTF.

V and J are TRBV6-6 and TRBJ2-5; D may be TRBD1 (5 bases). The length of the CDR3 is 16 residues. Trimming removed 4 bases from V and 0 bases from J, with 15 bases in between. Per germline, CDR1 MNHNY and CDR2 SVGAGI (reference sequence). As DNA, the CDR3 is TGTGCCAGCAGTTCCGAAAGGGGCAGGGACCAAGAGACCCAGTACTTC. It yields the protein CASSSERGRDQETQYF.

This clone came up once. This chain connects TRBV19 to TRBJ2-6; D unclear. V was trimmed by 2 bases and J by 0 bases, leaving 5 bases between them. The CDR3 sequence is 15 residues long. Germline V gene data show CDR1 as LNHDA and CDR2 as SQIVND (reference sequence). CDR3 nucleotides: TGTGCCAGTAGTATAAAAGTCTCTGGGGCCAACGTCCTGACTTTC. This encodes CASSIKVSGANVLTF.

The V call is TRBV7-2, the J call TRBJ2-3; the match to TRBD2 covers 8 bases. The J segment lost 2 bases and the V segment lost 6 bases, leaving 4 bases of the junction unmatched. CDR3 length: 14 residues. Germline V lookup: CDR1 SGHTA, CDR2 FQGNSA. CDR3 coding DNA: TGTGCCAGCAGTAGGACTAGCTCCACAGATACGCAGTATTTT. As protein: CASSRTSSTDTQYF.

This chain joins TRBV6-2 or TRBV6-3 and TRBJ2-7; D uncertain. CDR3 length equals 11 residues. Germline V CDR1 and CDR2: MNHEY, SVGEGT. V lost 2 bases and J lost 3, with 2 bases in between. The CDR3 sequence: CASSYLYEQYF. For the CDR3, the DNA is TGTGCCAGCAGTTACCTCTACGAGCAGTACTTC.

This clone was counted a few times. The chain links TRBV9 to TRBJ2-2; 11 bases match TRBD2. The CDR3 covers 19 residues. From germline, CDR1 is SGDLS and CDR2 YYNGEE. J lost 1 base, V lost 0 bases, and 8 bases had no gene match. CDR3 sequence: CASSVVGTSGGGNTGELFF. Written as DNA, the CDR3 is TGTGCCAGCAGCGTAGTTGGTACTAGCGGGGGAGGGAACACCGGGGAGCTGTTTTTT.

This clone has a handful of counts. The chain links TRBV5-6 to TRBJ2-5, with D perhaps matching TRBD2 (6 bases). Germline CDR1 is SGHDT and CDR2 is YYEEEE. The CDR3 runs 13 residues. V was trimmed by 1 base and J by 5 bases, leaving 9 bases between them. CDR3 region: CASSLRAGETQYF. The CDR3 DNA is TGTGCCAGCAGCTTGCGGGCGGGGGAGACCCAGTACTTC.